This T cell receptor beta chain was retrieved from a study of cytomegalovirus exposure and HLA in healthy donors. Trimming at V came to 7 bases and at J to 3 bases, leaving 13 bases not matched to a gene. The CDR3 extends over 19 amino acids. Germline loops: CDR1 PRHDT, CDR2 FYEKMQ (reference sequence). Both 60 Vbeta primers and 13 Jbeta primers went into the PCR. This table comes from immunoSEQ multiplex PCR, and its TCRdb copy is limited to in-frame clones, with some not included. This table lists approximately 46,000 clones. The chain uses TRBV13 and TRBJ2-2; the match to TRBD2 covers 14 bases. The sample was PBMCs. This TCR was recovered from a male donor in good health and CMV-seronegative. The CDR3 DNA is TGTGCCAGCACGCCTGCCGGGACTAGCGGGAGTTGGGACACCGGGGAGCTGTTTTTT. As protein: CASTPAGTSGSWDTGELFF.